These T cell receptor beta chains were read from a single sample in a study of cytomegalovirus exposure and HLA in healthy donors. Profiling relied on immunoSEQ multiplex PCR, and the TCRdb table lists in-frame clones only, not all of them. The table lists about 190,000 clones, less than 90% of them singletons. The source material was PBMCs. These receptors all come from a woman aged 30 to 39 in good health and CMV-seronegative. Each CDR3 is given with its conserved first and last residue. The D gene is left open where the match is weak. Not all rows give a size; the values are once, few, many and, for expanded clones, a class.

v_call	j_call	clone_size	d_call	cdr3_aa	cdr3_nt
TRBV18	TRBJ1-2	-	-	CASSRQVYGYTF	TGTGCCAGCTCACGACAGGTCTATGGCTACACCTTC
TRBV28	TRBJ2-3	-	TRBD2	CATISSGGLTDTQYF	TGTGCCACCATCTCCTCGGGAGGGTTGACAGATACGCAGTATTTT
TRBV9	TRBJ2-3	-	-	CASSVDLYLTDTQYF	TGTGCCAGCAGCGTAGATCTCTACCTCACAGATACGCAGTATTTT
TRBV28	TRBJ2-1	-	TRBD2	CASTLAGGPYNEQFF	TGTGCCAGCACCTTAGCGGGAGGGCCTTACAATGAGCAGTTCTTC
TRBV6-1	TRBJ2-7	-	-	CASSVDRSGEQYF	TGTGCCAGCAGTGTTGACAGGTCAGGCGAGCAGTACTTC
TRBV4-1	TRBJ2-7	-	TRBD1	CASSQDRTGAYEQYF	TGCGCCAGCAGCCAAGATCGGACAGGAGCCTACGAGCAGTACTTC
TRBV5-1	TRBJ1-1	once	TRBD1	CASSLVAGGSTEAFF	TGCGCCAGCAGCTTGGTGGCAGGGGGCTCAACTGAAGCTTTCTTT
TRBV7-2	TRBJ2-2	-	TRBD2	CASSLSGGGGELFF	TGTGCCAGCAGCCTTAGCGGGGGGGGCGGGGAGCTGTTTTTT
TRBV5-4	TRBJ2-3	once	TRBD2	CASSKEREDTQYF	TGTGCCAGCAGCAAAGAGCGGGAGGACACGCAGTATTTT
TRBV7-9	TRBJ2-7	-	-	CASSSNRDTSYEQYF	TGTGCCAGCAGCTCAAACCGGGACACTTCCTACGAGCAGTACTTC
TRBV10-3	TRBJ1-2	-	TRBD1	CAISGNSGTANYGYTF	TGTGCCATCAGTGGAAACTCCGGGACAGCCAACTATGGCTACACCTTC
TRBV28	TRBJ1-2	once	-	CASSLARGNYGYTF	TGTGCCAGCAGTTTAGCGCGGGGGAACTATGGCTACACCTTC
TRBV5-1	TRBJ1-1	-	TRBD1	CASSSRPRDRGPEAFF	TGCGCCAGCAGCTCGAGACCCCGGGACAGGGGGCCTGAAGCTTTCTTT
TRBV11-3	TRBJ2-1	-	TRBD2	CASSQRGALYNEQFF	TGTGCCAGCAGCCAGCGGGGGGCCCTCTACAATGAGCAGTTCTTC
TRBV4-2	TRBJ2-3	-	TRBD2	CASSRDVAGGAPDTQYF	TGTGCCAGCAGCCGGGATGTAGCGGGGGGGGCCCCAGATACGCAGTATTTT
TRBV7-9	TRBJ2-5	-	-	CASSFGLTMLQETQYF	TGTGCCAGCAGCTTCGGCCTAACTATGCTCCAAGAGACCCAGTACTTC
TRBV9	TRBJ2-3	-	-	CASSVGSPDTQYF	TGTGCCAGCAGCGTAGGAAGCCCAGATACGCAGTATTTT
TRBV6-1	TRBJ2-7	-	TRBD2	CASRNSGGTNYEQYF	TGTGCCAGCAGGAATAGCGGGGGGACAAACTACGAGCAGTACTTC
TRBV6-6	TRBJ2-3	-	-	CASSYSGGDTQYF	TGTGCCAGCAGTTACTCGGGAGGAGATACGCAGTATTTT
TRBV9	TRBJ2-7	-	TRBD2	CASSAGGGGNYEQYF	TGTGCCAGCAGCGCGGGGGGGGGTGGGAACTACGAGCAGTACTTC
TRBV13	TRBJ2-2	-	TRBD2	CASSSEREGRGELFF	TGTGCCAGCAGCTCTGAGCGGGAGGGCCGCGGGGAGCTGTTTTTT
TRBV9	TRBJ1-2	-	-	CASSVSGQGKGYTF	TGTGCCAGCAGCGTAAGTGGGCAGGGGAAGGGCTACACCTTC
TRBV6-5	TRBJ2-7	few	-	CASSYVTRGPHEQYF	TGTGCCAGCAGTTACGTAACGAGAGGGCCCCACGAGCAGTACTTC
TRBV9	TRBJ2-1	-	TRBD1	CASSVGGQGSNEQFF	TGTGCCAGCAGCGTAGGGGGACAGGGGTCTAATGAGCAGTTCTTC
TRBV9	TRBJ2-5	-	TRBD1	CASSAWDRGLEETQYF	TGTGCCAGCAGCGCCTGGGACAGGGGGCTCGAGGAGACCCAGTACTTC
TRBV29-1	TRBJ2-3	-	TRBD2	CSARRGLGPGTDTQYF	TGCAGCGCCCGTCGGGGACTAGGGCCGGGCACAGATACGCAGTATTTT
TRBV10-3	TRBJ2-5	-	TRBD2	CAIRRGTSGTGETQYF	TGTGCCATCAGGCGGGGGACTAGCGGGACCGGCGAGACCCAGTACTTC
TRBV29-1	TRBJ2-1	few	TRBD2	CSVVDSGGSEQFF	TGCAGCGTTGTTGATAGCGGGGGGAGTGAGCAGTTCTTC
TRBV11-2	TRBJ2-7	-	TRBD2	CASSSTKAGSRYEQYF	TGTGCCAGCAGCTCAACTAAAGCGGGAAGCCGCTACGAGCAGTACTTC
TRBV2	TRBJ1-1	-	TRBD1	CASSGWTGHTEAFF	TGTGCCAGCAGTGGATGGACAGGCCACACTGAAGCTTTCTTT
TRBV19	TRBJ2-7	few	TRBD2	CASSKKKTSGSSYEQYF	TGTGCCAGTAGTAAAAAAAAGACTAGCGGGAGCTCCTACGAGCAGTACTTC
TRBV28	TRBJ1-4	-	TRBD1	CASSPHRGQGEKLFF	TGTGCCAGCAGTCCCCACAGGGGGCAAGGTGAAAAACTGTTTTTT
TRBV27	TRBJ1-4	-	-	CASGGPSAGEKLFF	TGTGCCAGCGGCGGGCCCTCCGCTGGTGAAAAACTGTTTTTT
TRBV5-1	TRBJ2-7	-	TRBD2	CASSFTSGTGEQYF	TGCGCCAGCAGCTTTACTAGCGGGACGGGCGAGCAGTACTTC
TRBV7-2	TRBJ2-7	-	TRBD2	CASSLGSGGSYEQYF	TGTGCCAGCAGCTTAGGATCGGGGGGCTCCTACGAGCAGTACTTC
TRBV2	TRBJ1-1	-	TRBD1	CATTADRGNTEAFF	TGTGCCACCACTGCCGACAGGGGAAACACTGAAGCTTTCTTT
TRBV30	TRBJ2-1	-	TRBD1	CAWSRDRGSYNEQFF	TGTGCCTGGAGTAGGGACAGGGGTAGCTACAATGAGCAGTTCTTC
TRBV7-8	TRBJ2-2	-	-	CASSLGSLPNTGELFF	TGTGCCAGCAGCTTAGGGTCACTACCGAACACCGGGGAGCTGTTTTTT
TRBV5-5	TRBJ2-6	-	-	CASSLIGGPSGANVLTF	TGTGCCAGCAGCTTGATTGGGGGCCCCTCTGGGGCCAACGTCCTGACTTTC
TRBV29-1	TRBJ2-1	-	TRBD2	CSGGTSASGEQFF	TGCAGCGGTGGGACTAGCGCATCGGGGGAGCAGTTCTTC
TRBV28	TRBJ1-2	-	-	CASRTWTADYGYTF	TGTGCCAGCAGGACCTGGACAGCCGACTATGGCTACACCTTC
TRBV29-1	TRBJ2-7	few	-	CSVEIRGSYEQYF	TGCAGCGTTGAGATCCGGGGTTCCTACGAGCAGTACTTC
TRBV6-6	TRBJ2-2	-	-	CASSYAGQGNTGELFF	TGTGCCAGCAGTTACGCTGGCCAGGGTAACACCGGGGAGCTGTTTTTT
TRBV28	TRBJ2-5	-	-	CASSPGVVRETQYF	TGTGCCAGCAGTCCCGGGGTGGTCCGTGAGACCCAGTACTTC
TRBV29-1	TRBJ1-4	-	-	CSVSTGEEKLFF	TGCAGCGTTTCAACGGGGGAGGAAAAACTGTTTTTT
TRBV5-4	TRBJ2-7	-	-	CASSLGTGPSYEQYF	TGTGCCAGCAGCTTGGGAACAGGACCTTCCTACGAGCAGTACTTC
TRBV7-3	TRBJ2-1	-	-	CASSPHRSYNEQFF	TGTGCCAGCAGCCCGCATCGGTCCTACAATGAGCAGTTCTTC
TRBV28	TRBJ2-5	once	-	CASSLLVADQETQYF	TGTGCCAGCAGTTTATTAGTAGCGGACCAAGAGACCCAGTACTTC
TRBV5-1	TRBJ2-5	-	-	CASSSSAEGAVVAQYF	TGCGCCAGCAGCTCGTCAGCGGAGGGGGCTGTGGTGGCCCAGTACTTC
TRBV9	TRBJ2-5	-	-	CASSVGSEGSAQETQYF	TGTGCCAGCAGCGTAGGGTCGGAAGGGAGTGCCCAAGAGACCCAGTACTTC
TRBV6-1	TRBJ1-2	-	TRBD1	CASAGQEGRDYGYTF	TGTGCCAGCGCTGGACAGGAAGGTCGGGACTATGGCTACACCTTC
TRBV27	TRBJ2-7	-	TRBD2	CASSLSWTSGREQYF	TGTGCCAGCAGTTTATCTTGGACTAGCGGGAGAGAGCAGTACTTC
TRBV18	TRBJ1-3	few	-	CASSPVKGRSGNTIYF	TGTGCCAGCTCACCAGTGAAGGGGCGCTCTGGAAACACCATATATTTT
TRBV5-1	TRBJ2-1	-	-	CASSPGPREQFF	TGCGCCAGCAGCCCCGGTCCCAGGGAGCAGTTCTTC
TRBV9	TRBJ2-4	-	-	CASSAFQGYEDIQYF	TGTGCCAGCAGCGCCTTCCAGGGGTATGAGGACATTCAGTACTTC
TRBV6-5	TRBJ2-1	-	TRBD1	CASSDRGQGYNEQFF	TGTGCCAGCAGCGACAGGGGGCAAGGGTACAATGAGCAGTTCTTC
TRBV5-5	TRBJ1-1	-	TRBD1	CASSLSLDRPNTEAFF	TGTGCCAGCAGCTTATCTCTGGACAGGCCGAACACTGAAGCTTTCTTT
TRBV19	TRBJ2-1	-	TRBD2	CASSAGLAGLSYNEQFF	TGTGCCAGTAGTGCGGGACTAGCGGGCCTCTCCTACAATGAGCAGTTCTTC
TRBV28	TRBJ2-1	-	-	CASNQGRSYNEQFF	TGTGCCAGCAATCAGGGTAGGTCCTACAATGAGCAGTTCTTC
TRBV29-1	TRBJ2-1	-	TRBD1	CSVERQGAHNEQFF	TGCAGCGTTGAGAGGCAGGGGGCCCACAATGAGCAGTTCTTC